A selection of T cell receptor beta chains follows, all from one sample in a study of Ad26.COV2.S vaccination and SARS-CoV-2 variants. TCRdb keeps only in-frame clones here, not all; method: immunoSEQ multiplex PCR. The repertoire holds more than 300,000 clones, with roughly 84% as singletons. Source: peripheral blood, taken in a trial of Ad26.COV2.S vaccine versus placebo. The receptors were sampled from a person between 18 and 65 years old who received the Ad26.COV2.S COVID-19 vaccine or a placebo. Each CDR3 is given with its conserved first and last residue. The D gene is left open where the match is weak. Only part of the rows carry a size: once, few, many, or a class if the clone is expanded.

d_call j_call v_call clone_size cdr3_nt cdr3_aa
TRBD2 TRBJ2-1 TRBV6-6 - TGTGCCAGCAGTCCCCGGACTAGCGGGGGGATTACCTACAATGAGCAGTTCTTC CASSPRTSGGITYNEQFF
TRBD1 TRBJ1-2 TRBV30 - TGTGCCTGGAGTCATCCGGGACAGGTCCCCTATGGCTACACCTTC CAWSHPGQVPYGYTF
TRBD1 TRBJ1-5 TRBV27 - TGTGCCAGCAGTTTGTGGACAGGGAGTCAGCCCCAGCATTTT CASSLWTGSQPQHF
TRBD1 TRBJ1-2 TRBV7-8 - TGTGCCAGCAGCTACGACAGGGGTGGTGGCTACACCTTC CASSYDRGGGYTF
- TRBJ2-7 TRBV12-3/TRBV12-4 - TGTGCCAGCAGTTTCGGGGTTAACGAGCAGTACTTC CASSFGVNEQYF
TRBD2 TRBJ2-5 TRBV28 - TGTGCCAGCAGTTCGGGACTACGAGAGGAGACCCAGTACTTC CASSSGLREETQYF
- TRBJ1-3 TRBV3-1/TRBV3-2 - TGTGCCAGCAGCCACCGGGACATAGGTGGAAACACCATATATTTT CASSHRDIGGNTIYF
- TRBJ1-4 TRBV18 - TGTGCCAGCTCACCCCGGACCTGGGGGCCTAATGAAAAACTGTTTTTT CASSPRTWGPNEKLFF
TRBD1 TRBJ1-2 TRBV30 - TGTGCCTGGAGTACTACGACAGGGAAAGGTTATGGCTACACCTTC CAWSTTTGKGYGYTF
TRBD1 TRBJ1-4 TRBV3-1/TRBV3-2 - TGTGCCAGCAGCCAAGCCAGGACAGGGAAGACTAATGAAAAACTGTTTTTT CASSQARTGKTNEKLFF
- TRBJ1-1 TRBV6-5 once TGTGCCAGCAGTTACTCGAGGACAGACCGAGAAGCTTTCTTT CASSYSRTDREAFF
- TRBJ2-7 TRBV5-1 once TGCGCCAGCAGCTTGGGGCCCCAAGGAGCCACCTTCCTCGAGCAGTACTTC CASSLGPQGATFLEQYF
- TRBJ2-7 TRBV7-2 once TGTGCCAGCAGCACCTCCTGGGGCGTGTACGAGCAGTACTTC CASSTSWGVYEQYF
TRBD1 TRBJ1-1 TRBV14 - TGTGCCAGCAGCCACCCGACAGGGGACACGGGGGCTTTCTTT CASSHPTGDTGAFF
- TRBJ2-5 TRBV3-1/TRBV3-2 - TGTGCCAGCAGCCACTTCAGGGGCCGCGGGGGAGTCCCGGAGACCCAGTACTTC CASSHFRGRGGVPETQYF
- TRBJ1-2 TRBV6-5 - TGTGCCACCGGGACATCGATCAACTATGGCTACACCTTC CATGTSINYGYTF
- TRBJ1-1 TRBV12-5 - TGTGCTAGTGCCTTACGTGGGGACACTGAAGCTTTCTTT CASALRGDTEAFF
- TRBJ1-2 TRBV3-1/TRBV3-2 - TGTGCCAGCAGCCAATTCCAGAACTATGGCTACACCTTC CASSQFQNYGYTF
TRBD1 TRBJ1-2 TRBV5-1 - TGCGCCAGCAGCCCGGGACAGGCGGAGGGGGCACCCAATGGCTACACCTTC CASSPGQAEGAPNGYTF
- TRBJ1-2 TRBV25-1 once TGTGCCAGCAGTGAAATTACAGCGAGGTCCATCTATGGCTACACCTTC CASSEITARSIYGYTF
TRBD2 TRBJ2-7 TRBV7-2 - TGTGCCAGCAGCCCGCTAGCGGGGGGGCCGTTTATTTACGAGCAGTACTTC CASSPLAGGPFIYEQYF
- TRBJ2-5 TRBV29-1 - TGCAGCGTTGTTAGTCCCGAAGCCCAAGAGACCCAGTACTTC CSVVSPEAQETQYF
TRBD1 TRBJ2-3 TRBV7-3 - TGTGCCAGCAGCTTTGAACAGGGGTCAGATACGCAGTATTTT CASSFEQGSDTQYF
TRBD1 TRBJ2-4 TRBV3-1/TRBV3-2 - TGTGCCAGCAGCCAAGAGGGTGAAGGGGAACAGGGGGTAATCATTCAGTACTTC CASSQEGEGEQGVIIQYF
- TRBJ1-2 TRBV9 - TGTGCCAGCAGCCTAGAGGTACACAACTATGGCTACACCTTC CASSLEVHNYGYTF
- TRBJ1-5 TRBV15 - TGTGCCACCAGTGGGCGAAATCAGCCCCAGCATTTT CATSGRNQPQHF
- TRBJ1-2 TRBV2 few TGTGCCAGCCGTCCCACCCCCTGGGGTAACTATGGCTACACCTTC CASRPTPWGNYGYTF
- TRBJ2-7 TRBV5-6 - TGTGCCAGCAGCTTAGGGGTGGTGGTCGAGCAGTACTTC CASSLGVVVEQYF
- TRBJ2-6 TRBV30 - TGTGCCTGGAGCCTAAACTCCGTCCTGACTTTC CAWSLNSVLTF
- TRBJ2-7 TRBV5-3 - TGTGCCAGAAGCTCCGACGGTCACGAGCAGTACTTC CARSSDGHEQYF
- TRBJ1-1 TRBV2 - TGTGCCAGCAGTGAAGCGCTTAAGGAAGCTTTCTTT CASSEALKEAFF
TRBD1 TRBJ2-7 TRBV2 - TGTGCCAGCTCAAGGGACAGGGGTTACGAGCAGTACTTC CASSRDRGYEQYF
- TRBJ2-5 TRBV5-1 - TGCGCCAGCAGCCACGGGACAAAGTACCAAGAGACCCAGTACTTC CASSHGTKYQETQYF
TRBD2 TRBJ2-1 TRBV5-1 once TGCGCCAGCAGAGGAGGTAGCGGGGTCCTCAATGAGCAGTTCTTC CASRGGSGVLNEQFF
TRBD1 TRBJ1-5 TRBV7-9 - TGTGCCAGCAGCTTAGGACAGGGGGCTGGCAATCAGCCCCAGCATTTT CASSLGQGAGNQPQHF
- TRBJ2-7 TRBV12-5 - TGTGCTAGTGGTTTGGGTCCCCGGACGGATGCCCGGGTCTCCTTC CASGLGPRTDARVSF
TRBD2 TRBJ2-5 TRBV5-1 once TGCGCCGGTAGTCGGAGGGAGGGAGAGACCCAGTACTTC CAGSRREGETQYF
TRBD1 TRBJ1-1 TRBV7-9 - TGTGCCAGCAGCTTAAGTTCGACAGGGGAAGCTTTCTTT CASSLSSTGEAFF
- TRBJ2-2 TRBV29-1 - TGCAGCGTTATCCTTTCTCAACCACGGCCCGGGGAGCTGTTTTTT CSVILSQPRPGELFF
TRBD1 TRBJ1-2 TRBV6-5 - TGTGCCAGCAGTACCTCGACAGGGACCTATGGCTACACCTTC CASSTSTGTYGYTF
- TRBJ2-6 TRBV5-1 - TGCGCCAGCAGCTTGGGTGGGACGGACTCTGGGGCCAACGTCCTGACTTTC CASSLGGTDSGANVLTF
- TRBJ2-5 TRBV6-1 - TGTGCCACCAATGAACAGGGCGGGACCCAGTACTTC CATNEQGGTQYF
- TRBJ2-5 TRBV18 - TGTGCCAGCTCACCACCGAGGAGAGAGACCCAGTACTTC CASSPPRRETQYF
- TRBJ1-1 TRBV30 - TGTGCCTGGAGTGTTTTGAAAAACACTGAAGCTTTCTTT CAWSVLKNTEAFF
- TRBJ2-7 TRBV11-2 - TGTGCCAGCCGACTGAGGGGGGTCTCCTACGAGCAGTACTTC CASRLRGVSYEQYF
TRBD1 TRBJ2-1 TRBV6-5 - TGTGCCAGCAGGGGGCTCGGGACAGGGGACAATGAGCAGTTCTTC CASRGLGTGDNEQFF
- TRBJ1-2 TRBV19 - TGTGCCAGTAGTCCTACGTGGGGGGATTTCTATGGCTACACCTTC CASSPTWGDFYGYTF
- TRBJ1-4 TRBV2 - TGTGCCAGCAGTTTGCGGGGAGGAGAAAAACTGTTTTTT CASSLRGGEKLFF
- TRBJ1-2 TRBV5-6 - TGTGCCAGCAGCCCGGTCGGGGTTGAGGGCTACACCTTC CASSPVGVEGYTF
- TRBJ2-5 TRBV5-4 - TGTGCCAGCAGCCCCGGGACTCCCGAAGAGACCCAGTACTTC CASSPGTPEETQYF
- TRBJ1-5 TRBV5-6 - TGTGCCAGCAGCTACAGGGTGAATCAGCCCCAGCATTTT CASSYRVNQPQHF
- TRBJ1-1 TRBV19 once TGTGCCAGTAGAGGGGGATTGGAGAACACTGAAGCTTTCTTT CASRGGLENTEAFF
- TRBJ2-7 TRBV30 - TGTGCCTGGAGTTCAGGGAGCTCCTACGAGCAGTACTTC CAWSSGSSYEQYF
- TRBJ1-2 TRBV5-1 - TGCGCCAGCAGCTTCAATTCCCCGACGGATGGCTACACCTTC CASSFNSPTDGYTF